Below, one T cell receptor (beta chain) is given with its context. This entry is derived from a study of cytomegalovirus exposure and HLA in healthy donors. The PCR ran on 60 Vbeta and 13 Jbeta primers. Generated by immunoSEQ multiplex PCR, the TCRdb table keeps only in-frame clones and is missing some. The repertoire holds approximately 100,000 clones, with 70% to 80% as singletons. The CDR3 is made up of 17 amino acids. CDR1 and CDR2 (germline): SGHRS, YFSETQ. Trimming cost V 4 bases and J 6 bases; bases outside gene matches: 12. J is TRBJ2-1 and V is TRBV5-1; 11 positions match TRBD1. This TCR came from a female donor in good health and CMV-seronegative. Sequences were obtained from PBMCs. In nucleotides, the CDR3 is TGCGCCAGCAGCATCACCCCAGGACAGGGGGCTGGCAATGAGCAGTTCTTC. This codes for CASSITPGQGAGNEQFF.